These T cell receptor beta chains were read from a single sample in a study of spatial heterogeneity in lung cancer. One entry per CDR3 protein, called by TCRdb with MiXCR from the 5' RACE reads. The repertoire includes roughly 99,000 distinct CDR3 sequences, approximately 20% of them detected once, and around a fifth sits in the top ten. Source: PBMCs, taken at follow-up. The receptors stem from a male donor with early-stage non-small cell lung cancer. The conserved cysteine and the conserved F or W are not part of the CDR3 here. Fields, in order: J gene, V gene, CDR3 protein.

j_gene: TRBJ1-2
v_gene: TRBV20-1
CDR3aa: SASAGRGYGYT

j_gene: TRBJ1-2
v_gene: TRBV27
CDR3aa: ASSLSTAYGYT

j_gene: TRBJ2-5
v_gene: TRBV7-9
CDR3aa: ASSQSQETQY

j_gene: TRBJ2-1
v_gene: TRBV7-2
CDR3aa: ASSYDWYNEQF

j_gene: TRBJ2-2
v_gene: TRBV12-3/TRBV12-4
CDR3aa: ASSSWDPTGELF

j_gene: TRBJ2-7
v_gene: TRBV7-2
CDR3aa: ASSLSHEQY

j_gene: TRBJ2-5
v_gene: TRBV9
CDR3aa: ASSVRKGSQETQY

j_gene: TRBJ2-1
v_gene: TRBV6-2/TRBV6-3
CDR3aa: ASSTRVSVSYNEQF

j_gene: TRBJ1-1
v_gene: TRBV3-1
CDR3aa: ASRPRQGRSTEAF

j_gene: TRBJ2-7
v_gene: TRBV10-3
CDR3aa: ANSGGDGPNEQY

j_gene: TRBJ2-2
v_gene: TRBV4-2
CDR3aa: ASSQDSGQGDTGELF

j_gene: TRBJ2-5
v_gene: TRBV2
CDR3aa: ASRDRTSGRSQETQY

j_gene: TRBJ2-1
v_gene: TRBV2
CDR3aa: ASIKAGGSYNEQF

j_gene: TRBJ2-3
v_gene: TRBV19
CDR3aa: ASSIGGPTFFTDTQY

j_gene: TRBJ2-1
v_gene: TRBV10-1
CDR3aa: ASSESFLGPYNEQF

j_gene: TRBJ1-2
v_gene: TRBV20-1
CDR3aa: SARHETYGYT

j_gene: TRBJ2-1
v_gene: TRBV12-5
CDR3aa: ASGRGREGEQF

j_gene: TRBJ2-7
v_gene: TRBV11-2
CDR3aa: ASSLGLEQY

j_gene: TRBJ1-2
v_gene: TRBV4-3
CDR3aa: ASSQVGFGYT

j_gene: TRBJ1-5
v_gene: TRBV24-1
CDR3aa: ATRDRGPWQPQH

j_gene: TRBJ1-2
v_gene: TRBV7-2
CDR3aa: ASSIGGKNYGYT

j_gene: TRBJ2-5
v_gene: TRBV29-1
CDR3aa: SLGLSEETQY

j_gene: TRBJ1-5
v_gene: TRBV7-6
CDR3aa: ASSLNAGGSGNQPQH

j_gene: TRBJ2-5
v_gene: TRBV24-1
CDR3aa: ATSDRLAGDQETQY

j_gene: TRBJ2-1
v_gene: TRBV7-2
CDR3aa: ASSLVVGYNEQF

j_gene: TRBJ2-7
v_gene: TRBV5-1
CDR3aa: ASSPGTRAEQY

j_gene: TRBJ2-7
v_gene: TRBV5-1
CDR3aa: ASSLANGGGSRQY

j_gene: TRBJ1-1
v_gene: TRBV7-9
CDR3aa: ASSLQNTEAF

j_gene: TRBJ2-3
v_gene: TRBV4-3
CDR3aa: ASSQGISTDTQY

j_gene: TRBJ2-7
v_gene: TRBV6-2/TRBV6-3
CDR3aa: ASSYPRTSGTGYEQY

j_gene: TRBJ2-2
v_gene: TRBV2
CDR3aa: ASLSGGRGELF

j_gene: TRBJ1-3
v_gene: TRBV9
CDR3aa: ASSAHPAQNTIY

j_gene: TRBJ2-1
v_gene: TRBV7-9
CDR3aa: ASSFLREQF

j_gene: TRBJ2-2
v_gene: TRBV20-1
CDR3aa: SASPDRTGELF